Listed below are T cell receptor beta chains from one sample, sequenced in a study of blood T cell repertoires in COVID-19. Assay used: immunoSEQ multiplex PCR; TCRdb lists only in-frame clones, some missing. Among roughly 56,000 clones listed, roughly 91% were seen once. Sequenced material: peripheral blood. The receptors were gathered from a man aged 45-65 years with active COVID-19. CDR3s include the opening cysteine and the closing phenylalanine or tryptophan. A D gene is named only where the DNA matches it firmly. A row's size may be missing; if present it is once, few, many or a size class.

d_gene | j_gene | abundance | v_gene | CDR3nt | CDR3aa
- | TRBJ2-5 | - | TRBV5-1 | TGCGCCAGCAGCCCTGGGGGGGCCCTAGAGACCCAGTACTTC | CASSPGGALETQYF
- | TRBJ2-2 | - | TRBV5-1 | TGCGCCAGCAATTTTGCGGGAAGGGGCACCGGGGAGCTGTTTTTT | CASNFAGRGTGELFF
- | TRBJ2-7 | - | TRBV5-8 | TGTGCCAGCAGCTTGACTACTTCCTACGAGCAGTACTTC | CASSLTTSYEQYF
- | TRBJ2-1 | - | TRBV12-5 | TGTGCTAGTGGTTTGGTACTGGGCGGAGGCGAGCAGTTCTTC | CASGLVLGGGEQFF
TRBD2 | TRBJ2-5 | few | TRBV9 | TGTGCCAGCAGCGTAGAGGATAGCGGGGGGGAGACCCAGTACTTC | CASSVEDSGGETQYF
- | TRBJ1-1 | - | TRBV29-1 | TGCAGCGTTGGTGTAGGGGCTGGGACTGAAGCTTTCTTT | CSVGVGAGTEAFF
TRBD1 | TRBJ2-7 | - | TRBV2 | TGTGCCAGCAGCCCTCGGACAGGGGGCGGCGACGAGCAGTACTTC | CASSPRTGGGDEQYF
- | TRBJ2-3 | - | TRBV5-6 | TGTGCCAGCAGCTTGGATCGCCCCGGAGATACGCAGTATTTT | CASSLDRPGDTQYF
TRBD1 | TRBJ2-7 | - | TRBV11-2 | TGTGCCAGCAGCCCTGGACAGGGCAGATGGGAGCAGTACTTC | CASSPGQGRWEQYF
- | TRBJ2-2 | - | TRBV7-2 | TGTGCCAGCAGCCACAATCGGCCGGGACATACCAGGGAGCTGTTTTTT | CASSHNRPGHTRELFF
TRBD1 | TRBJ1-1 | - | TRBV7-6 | TGTGCCAGCAGCTTAGGTGCAGGGGGTGACACTGAAGCTTTCTTT | CASSLGAGGDTEAFF
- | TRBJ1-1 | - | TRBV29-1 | TGCAGCGTTTGGCTCCTAGGGAGAGGGACTGAAGCTTTCTTT | CSVWLLGRGTEAFF
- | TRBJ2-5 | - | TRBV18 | TGTGCCAGCTCACCCCGAGGGGCCCGGGGGCAAGAGACCCAGTACTTC | CASSPRGARGQETQYF
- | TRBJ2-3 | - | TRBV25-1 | TGTGCCAGCAGTTTGGGCCGCACAGATACGCAGTATTTT | CASSLGRTDTQYF
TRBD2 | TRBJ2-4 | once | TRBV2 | TGTGCCAGCGCGGGGGGGCAACTAGCCAAAAACATTCAGTACTTC | CASAGGQLAKNIQYF
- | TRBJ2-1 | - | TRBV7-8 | TGTGCCAGCAGCTTCACCGGGGGGCCCTACAATGAGCAGTTCTTC | CASSFTGGPYNEQFF